This T cell receptor (beta chain) was profiled in a study of tumor-infiltrating lymphocytes in localized non-small cell lung cancer. The repertoire was sequenced with immunoSEQ multiplex PCR; TCRdb's copy has only in-frame clones and lacks some. The sample has 10,000 to 13,000 clones, roughly 85% seen once. The length of the CDR3 is 16 residues. The ends lost 0 bases at V and 1 base at J; junction bases unmatched: 0. Per germline, CDR1 SGHNT and CDR2 YYREEE (reference sequence). This TCR was sampled from a human donor with non-small cell lung cancer. The chain employs TRBV5-4 and TRBJ2-1, with 11 bases aligning to TRBD1. Input material: uninvolved lung tissue not adjacent to the tumor. The DNA for the CDR3 is TGTGCCAGCAGCTTGGGGGACAGGGGGTCCTACAATGAGCAGTTCTTC. This translates into CASSLGDRGSYNEQFF.